This TCR beta chain was sequenced in a study of blood T cell repertoires in COVID-19. As for the study in general: Donors in the United States, Italy and Spain gave samples during acute or convalescent COVID-19. In each case, the material was cDNA or gDNA derived from T cells, B-cell-depleted T cells, or PBMCs.

With V trimmed by 0 bases and J by 6 bases, 7 bases remained unmatched. This CDR3 comprises 16 residues. Germline CDR1 reads LGHNA; CDR2 reads YNFKEQ. In the original processing: Reference gene primer amplification gave nucleated cell count estimates. Libraries were prepared by immunoSEQ multiplex PCR; TCRdb keeps only in-frame clonotypes and omits some of them. V and J calls and clone size are those listed in that table; D and trimming were worked out from the DNA. The table lists about 52,000 clones, approximately 85% of them singletons. V and J are TRBV4-2 and TRBJ2-2; TRBD2 matches 7 bases. Sequenced material: peripheral blood. This clonotype was obtained from an elderly woman with acute or convalescent COVID-19. The CDR3 nucleotides are TGTGCCAGCAGCCAAGAGCGGACTAGGGGATCCGGGGAGCTGTTTTTT. As protein: CASSQERTRGSGELFF.